These 17 T cell receptor beta chains share one sample of origin, sequenced in a study of shared clonotypes between healthy human individuals. Repertoires were generated with immunoSEQ multiplex PCR, while TCRdb's copy carries only in-frame clones and drops some. The sample contains around 700,000 clones, roughly 70% of which appear only once. Input material: memory CD4+ T cells sorted from blood. Stated subset: CD45RA-negative fraction. The receptors shown here come from a woman aged 25 to 39 in good health.

The V call is TRBV11-2, the J call TRBJ2-5; D unclear. The CDR3 covers 14 residues. CDR1 SGHAT and CDR2 FQNNGV come from the germline V gene. V was pared by 1 base and J by 1 base, with 7 bases between. The CDR3, as DNA: TGTGCCAGCAGCTTAGTGTCCAGCCAAGAGACCCAGTACTTC. This codes for CASSLVSSQETQYF.

The chain employs TRBV9 and TRBJ2-3, with 8 bases matching TRBD2. Looked up from germline, CDR1 is SGDLS and CDR2 is YYNGEE. The length of the CDR3 is 14 residues. Trimming cost V 6 bases and J 0 bases; bases outside gene matches: 3. CDR3 protein: CASTPSGSTDTQYF. The CDR3 coding sequence is TGTGCCAGCACCCCTAGCGGGAGCACAGATACGCAGTATTTT.

The gene calls are TRBV11-2 and TRBJ2-5; TRBD1 agrees at 8 bases. The V gene's germline CDR1 is SGHAT and CDR2 FQNNGV. With V trimmed by 3 bases and J by 1 base, 1 base remained unmatched. This CDR3 region has 14 residues. In DNA, the CDR3 is TGTGCCAGCAGCTTGGGACAGGCCCAAGAGACCCAGTACTTC. It yields the protein CASSLGQAQETQYF.

This clone has just a few counts. This sequence joins TRBV19 and TRBJ1-2, with D perhaps matching TRBD1 (5 bases). Germline loops: CDR1 LNHDA, CDR2 SQIVND (reference sequence). V dropped 9 bases and J dropped 1 base, with 15 bases sitting between them. The CDR3 length is 14 residues. For the CDR3, the DNA is TGTGCCAGCCATAAGCAGGGAGTTAACTATGGCTACACCTTC. Amino acids: CASHKQGVNYGYTF.

Points on this clone: Given a far larger clone just one base away, this is likely a sequencing read error. The chain carries TRBV29-1 and TRBJ1-1, with D unresolved. The CDR3 sequence is 11 residues long. The V end was cut by 6 bases, the J end by 4 bases, with 9 bases between. The germline CDR1 and CDR2 sequences are SQVTM and ANQGSEA. Written as DNA, the CDR3 is TGCAGCGTGGACTGGGGCACTGAAGCTTTCTTT. Its protein is CSVDWGTEAFF. Full variable domain (outside the CDR3, taken from reference TRBV29-1 and TRBJ1-1): SAVISQKPSRDICQRGTSLTIQCQVDSQVTMMFWYRQQPGQSLTLIATANQGSEATYESGFVIDKFPISRPNLTFSTLTVSNMSPEDSSIYLCSVDWGTEAFFGQGTRLTVV.

This clone was picked up one time. The genes are TRBV19 and TRBJ1-5; D not certain. Germline V gene lookup returns CDR1 LNHDA and CDR2 SQIVND (reference sequence). The CDR3 covers 14 residues. The V end was cut by 8 bases, the J end by 0 bases, with 11 bases between. CDR3: CASGRPHSNQPQHF. The CDR3 coding sequence is TGTGCCAGTGGCAGGCCCCATAGCAATCAGCCCCAGCATTTT.

The chain links TRBV27 to TRBJ2-5; D is ambiguous. The V gene lost 3 bases and the J gene lost 4 bases, with 15 bases spanning the gap. The germline CDR1 and CDR2 sequences are MNHEY and SMNVEV (reference sequence). The CDR3 runs 15 residues. CDR3 sequence reads: CASSFYLDRAETQYF. The CDR3 DNA sequence: TGTGCCAGCAGTTTTTATCTTGATAGAGCAGAGACCCAGTACTTC.

V is TRBV7-5 and J is TRBJ1-4; no DNA check was done on the table's D call, TRBD1. TRBV7-5 is labeled a pseudogene. The CDR3 is 16 residues long. The DNA of the CDR3 is TGTGTCAGAAGCTTAGGGAACAGGGCTCGGGATGAAAAACTGTTTTTT. It codes for CVRSLGNRARDEKLFF.

The chain is built from TRBV19 and TRBJ1-4; tentatively, D is TRBD1 (6 bases). V dropped 3 bases and J dropped 6 bases, with 14 bases sitting between them. CDR3 length: 15 amino acids. The germline V gene encodes CDR1 LNHDA and CDR2 SQIVND (reference sequence). CDR3 nucleotide sequence: TGTGCCAGTAGTATCGGGCGGGGGGCGGATGAAAAACTGTTTTTT. It translates to CASSIGRGADEKLFF. The full variable domain, completed using reference TRBV19 and TRBJ1-4, is DGGITQSPKYLFRKEGQNVTLSCEQNLNHDAMYWYRQDPGQGLRLIYYSQIVNDFQKGDIAEGYSVSREKKESFPLTVTSAQKNPTAFYLCASSIGRGADEKLFFGSGTQLSVL.

The chain combines TRBV14 with TRBJ2-7, with unresolved D. Trimming removed 3 bases from V and 3 bases from J, with 6 bases in between. From germline, CDR1 is SGHDN and CDR2 FVKESK. This CDR3 contains 12 residues. The CDR3 is CASSQVYYEQYF. For the CDR3, the DNA is TGTGCCAGCAGCCAGGTTTACTACGAGCAGTACTTC.

V usage is TRBV7-2 and J usage is TRBJ2-3; TRBD2 agrees at 14 bases. Germline V gene data show CDR1 as SGHTA and CDR2 as FQGNSA. The CDR3 runs 14 residues. Losses at the gene ends were 6 bases for V and 12 bases for J; bases not matched to a gene: 8. The chain's CDR3 is CASRTGTSGSHQYF. CDR3 nucleotide sequence: TGTGCCAGCAGAACCGGGACTAGCGGGAGCCACCAGTATTTT.

DNA of the CDR3: TGTGCCAGCAGCCAAGGACAGGCCTACGAGCAGTACTTC. Its translation: CASSQGQAYEQYF. The chain couples TRBV2 to TRBJ2-7; TRBD1 agrees at 7 bases. The CDR3 loop spans 13 amino acids. CDR1 and CDR2 from the germline V gene are SNHLY and FYNNEI. Trimming cost V 6 bases and J 2 bases; bases outside gene matches: 4.

The rearrangement uses TRBV5-1 and TRBJ1-1; TRBD1 matches at 7 bases. V was pared by 0 bases and J by 5 bases, with 10 bases of the junction left unmatched. Germline values: CDR1 SGHRS, CDR2 YFSETQ. The CDR3 spans 16 residues. The CDR3, as DNA: TGCGCCAGCAGCTTGGCCATTTCAGGGGGGGAAACTGAAGCTTTCTTT. Amino acid sequence: CASSLAISGGETEAFF. The whole variable domain, remainder taken from reference TRBV5-1 and TRBJ1-1, is KAGVTQTPRYLIKTRGQQVTLSCSPISGHRSVSWYQQTPGQGLQFLFEYFSETQRNKGNFPGRFSGRQFSNSRSEMNVSTLELGDSALYLCASSLAISGGETEAFFGQGTRLTVV.

The rearrangement uses TRBV2 and TRBJ1-2, with D uncertain. V dropped 5 bases and J dropped 6 bases, with 13 bases sitting between them. CDR1 and CDR2 from the germline V gene are SNHLY and FYNNEI. The CDR3 consists of 13 residues. CDR3 in amino acids: CASSFEQSDGYTF. The CDR3 DNA is TGTGCCAGCAGTTTCGAACAGTCGGATGGCTACACCTTC.

This chain links TRBV19 with TRBJ2-1; 9 bases match TRBD1. V trimming: 9 bases; J trimming: 4 bases; junction bases outside the gene matches: 10. Germline lookup yields CDR1 LNHDA and CDR2 SQIVND (reference sequence). The CDR3 contains 15 residues. The CDR3 sequence is CASAITGGEYNEQFF. The CDR3 nucleotides are TGTGCCAGCGCAATTACAGGGGGCGAGTACAATGAGCAGTTCTTC.

The chain couples TRBV18 to TRBJ1-1; maybe TRBD1 (6 bases). CDR1 and CDR2 (germline): KGHSH, LQKENI. Trimming took 0 bases from V and 1 from J, leaving 12 bases between them. The CDR3 contains 16 residues. CDR3 DNA: TGTGCCAGCTCACCACCGGCGGGGGCGGGGAACACTGAAGCTTTCTTT. This translates into CASSPPAGAGNTEAFF.

The chain links TRBV27 to TRBJ1-1; 8 nucleotides agree with TRBD1. Germline CDR1 reads MNHEY; CDR2 reads SMNVEV (reference sequence). The ends lost 6 bases at V and 4 bases at J; junction bases unmatched: 10. The CDR3 consists of 15 residues. CDR3 in amino acids: CASSRTGYFGTEAFF. CDR3 sequence (DNA): TGTGCCAGCAGCCGGACAGGGTATTTCGGCACTGAAGCTTTCTTT.